This T cell receptor beta chain was documented in a study of long-term antiretroviral therapy in people with HIV. Study-wide points: The study found that diversity rose after ART but stayed below transplant donor controls.

In each sample, roughly 1-10 million cryopreserved PBMC were present before DNA extraction. Running of the v3.0 immunoSEQ assay took place at survey level. Some clones are missing from TCRdb's copy, which holds only in-frame ones; the method was immunoSEQ multiplex PCR. The data hold 22,000 or so clones, with 75% to 90% observed a single time. As to this clone: The antigen remains unidentified.

The clonotype was recovered from a man aged 30 to 45 with HIV. The sample was unsorted PBMCs, taken less than 6 years after starting antiretroviral therapy.

The DNA for the CDR3 is TGTGCCAGCAGTAACTTCGGGCAGGGAGCAGATACGCAGTATTTT. This codes for CASSNFGQGADTQYF. This chain connects TRBV27 to TRBJ2-3; possibly TRBD1 or TRBD2 for D (5 bases each). The germline V and J ends were trimmed by 5 bases and 4 bases, with 16 bases remaining between them. This CDR3 comprises 15 residues. Per the germline V gene, CDR1 is MNHEY and CDR2 is SMNVEV (reference sequence).